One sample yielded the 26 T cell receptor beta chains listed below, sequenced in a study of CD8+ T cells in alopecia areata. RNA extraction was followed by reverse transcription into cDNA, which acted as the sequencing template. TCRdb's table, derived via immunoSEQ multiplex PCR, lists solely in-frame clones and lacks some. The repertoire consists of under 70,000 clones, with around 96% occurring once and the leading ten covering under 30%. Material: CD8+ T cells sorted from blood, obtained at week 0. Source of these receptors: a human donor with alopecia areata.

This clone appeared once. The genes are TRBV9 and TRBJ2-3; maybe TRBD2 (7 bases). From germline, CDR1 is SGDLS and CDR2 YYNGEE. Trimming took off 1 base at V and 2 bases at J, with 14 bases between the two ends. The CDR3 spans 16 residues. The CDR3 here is CASSVFGGGATDTQYF. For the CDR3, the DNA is TGTGCCAGCAGCGTATTCGGAGGGGGGGCCACAGATACGCAGTATTTT. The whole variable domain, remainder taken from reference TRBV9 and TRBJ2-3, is DSGVTQTPKHLITATGQRVTLRCSPRSGDLSVYWYQQSLDQGLQFLIQYYNGEERAKGNILERFSAQQFPDLHSELNLSSLELGDSALYFCASSVFGGGATDTQYFGPGTRLTVL.

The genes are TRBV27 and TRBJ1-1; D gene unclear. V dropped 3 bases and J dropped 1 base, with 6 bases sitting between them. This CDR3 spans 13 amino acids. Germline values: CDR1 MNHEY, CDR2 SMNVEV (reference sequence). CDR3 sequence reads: CASSFRPNTEAFF. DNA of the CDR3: TGTGCCAGCAGTTTCCGCCCGAACACTGAAGCTTTCTTT.

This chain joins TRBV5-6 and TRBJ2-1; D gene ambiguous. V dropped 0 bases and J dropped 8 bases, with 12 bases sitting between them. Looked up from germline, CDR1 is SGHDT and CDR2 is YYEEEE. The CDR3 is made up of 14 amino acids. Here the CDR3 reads CASSLELVVDEQFF. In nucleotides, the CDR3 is TGTGCCAGCAGCTTGGAATTAGTGGTCGATGAGCAGTTCTTC.

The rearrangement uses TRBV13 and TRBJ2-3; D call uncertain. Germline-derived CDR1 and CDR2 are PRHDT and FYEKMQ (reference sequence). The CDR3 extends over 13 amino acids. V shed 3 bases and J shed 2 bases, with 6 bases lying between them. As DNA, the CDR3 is TGTGCCAGCAGCTTGGGTACCACAGATACGCAGTATTTT. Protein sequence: CASSLGTTDTQYF.

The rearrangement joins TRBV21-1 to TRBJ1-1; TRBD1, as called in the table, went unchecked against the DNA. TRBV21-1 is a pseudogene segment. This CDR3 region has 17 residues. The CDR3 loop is CASSPQLAGFPNTEAFF. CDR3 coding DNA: TGTGCCAGCAGCCCCCAGCTCGCAGGGTTCCCGAACACTGAAGCTTTCTTT.

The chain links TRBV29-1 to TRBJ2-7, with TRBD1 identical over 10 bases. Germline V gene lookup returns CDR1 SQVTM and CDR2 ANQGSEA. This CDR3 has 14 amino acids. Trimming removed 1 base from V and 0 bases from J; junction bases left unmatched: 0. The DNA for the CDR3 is TGCAGCGTTGAAGGACAGGGGGCCTCCTACGAGCAGTACTTC. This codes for CSVEGQGASYEQYF.

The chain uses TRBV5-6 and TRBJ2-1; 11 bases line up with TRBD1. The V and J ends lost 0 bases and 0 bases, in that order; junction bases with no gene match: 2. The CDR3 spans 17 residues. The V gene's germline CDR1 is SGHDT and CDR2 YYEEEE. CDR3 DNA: TGTGCCAGCAGCTTGGGGGACAGGGGGTACTCCTACAATGAGCAGTTCTTC. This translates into CASSLGDRGYSYNEQFF.

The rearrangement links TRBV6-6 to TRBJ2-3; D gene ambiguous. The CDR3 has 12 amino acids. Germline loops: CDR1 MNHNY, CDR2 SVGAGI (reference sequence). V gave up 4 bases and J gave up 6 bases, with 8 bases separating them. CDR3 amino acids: CASSSQGDTQYF. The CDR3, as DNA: TGTGCCAGCAGTTCGCAAGGGGATACGCAGTATTTT.

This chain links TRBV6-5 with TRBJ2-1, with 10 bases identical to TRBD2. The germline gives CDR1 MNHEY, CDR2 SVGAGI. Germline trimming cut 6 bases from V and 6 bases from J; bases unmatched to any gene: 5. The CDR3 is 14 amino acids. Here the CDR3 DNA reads TGTGCCAGCAGCTTATCTAGCGGGGGCAATGAGCAGTTCTTC. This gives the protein CASSLSSGGNEQFF.

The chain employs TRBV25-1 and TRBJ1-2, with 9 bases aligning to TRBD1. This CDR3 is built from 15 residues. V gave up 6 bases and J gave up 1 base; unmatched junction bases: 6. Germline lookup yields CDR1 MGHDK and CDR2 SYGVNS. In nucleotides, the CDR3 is TGTGCCAGCAGCGGGACAGGGTTCCTTAACTATGGCTACACCTTC. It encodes CASSGTGFLNYGYTF.

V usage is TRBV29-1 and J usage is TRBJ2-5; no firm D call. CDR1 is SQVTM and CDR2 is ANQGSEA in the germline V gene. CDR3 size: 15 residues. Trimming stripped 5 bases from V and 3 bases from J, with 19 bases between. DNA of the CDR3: TGCAGCGTTCAAGCCTTTTACCTTCCTAAAGAGACCCAGTACTTC. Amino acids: CSVQAFYLPKETQYF.

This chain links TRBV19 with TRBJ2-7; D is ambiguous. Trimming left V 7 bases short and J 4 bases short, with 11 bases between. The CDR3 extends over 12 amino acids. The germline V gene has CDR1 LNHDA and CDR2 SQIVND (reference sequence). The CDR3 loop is CASTNAGYEQYF. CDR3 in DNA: TGTGCCAGTACAAACGCAGGATACGAGCAGTACTTC.

CDR3 DNA sequence: TGCAGCGTTGCCTCGGCAGGGATTAATGAAAAACTGTTTTTT. Protein product: CSVASAGINEKLFF. The chain links TRBV29-1 to TRBJ1-4; possible D gene TRBD1, 5 bases. Germline V gene sequence: CDR1 SQVTM, CDR2 ANQGSEA. The V and J ends lost 4 bases and 4 bases respectively, with 13 bases between them. CDR3 length: 14 amino acids. The whole variable domain, remainder taken from reference TRBV29-1 and TRBJ1-4, is SAVISQKPSRDICQRGTSLTIQCQVDSQVTMMFWYRQQPGQSLTLIATANQGSEATYESGFVIDKFPISRPNLTFSTLTVSNMSPEDSSIYLCSVASAGINEKLFFGSGTQLSVL.

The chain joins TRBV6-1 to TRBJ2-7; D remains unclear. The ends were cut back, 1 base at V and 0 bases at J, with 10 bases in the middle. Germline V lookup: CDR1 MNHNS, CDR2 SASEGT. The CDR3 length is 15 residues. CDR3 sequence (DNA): TGTGCCAGCAGTGAAGAAGACACCGACTCCTACGAGCAGTACTTC. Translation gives CASSEEDTDSYEQYF.

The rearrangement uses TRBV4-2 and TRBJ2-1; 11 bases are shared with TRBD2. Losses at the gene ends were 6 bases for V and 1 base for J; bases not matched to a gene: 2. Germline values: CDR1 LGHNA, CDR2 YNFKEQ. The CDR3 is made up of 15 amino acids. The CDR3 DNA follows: TGTGCCAGCAGGGGGACTAGCGGTTCCTACAATGAGCAGTTCTTC. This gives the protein CASRGTSGSYNEQFF.

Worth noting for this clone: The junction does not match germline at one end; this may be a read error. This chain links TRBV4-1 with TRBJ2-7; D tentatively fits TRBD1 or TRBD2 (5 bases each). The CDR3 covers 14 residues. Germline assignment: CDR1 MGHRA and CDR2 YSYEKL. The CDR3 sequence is CASSQGTLYYEQYF. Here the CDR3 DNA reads TGCGCCAGCAGTCAAGGGACGCTCTATTACGAGCAGTACTTC.

This CDR3 reads CASSPRLSGGYQETQYF. The CDR3 DNA reads TGTGCCAGCAGCCCACGGCTTAGCGGGGGATACCAAGAGACCCAGTACTTC. This chain uses TRBV7-2 with TRBJ2-5, with 9 bases fitting TRBD2. Germline assignment: CDR1 SGHTA and CDR2 FQGNSA. This CDR3 spans 17 amino acids. J lost 0 bases, V lost 5 bases, and 10 bases had no gene match.

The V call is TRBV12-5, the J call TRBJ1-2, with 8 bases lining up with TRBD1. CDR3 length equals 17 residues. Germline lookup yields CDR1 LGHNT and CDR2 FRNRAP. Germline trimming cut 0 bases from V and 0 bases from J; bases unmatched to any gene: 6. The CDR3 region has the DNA TGTGCTAGTGGTTTGGTCCAGGGACAGGCCTCTAACTATGGCTACACCTTC. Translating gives CASGLVQGQASNYGYTF.

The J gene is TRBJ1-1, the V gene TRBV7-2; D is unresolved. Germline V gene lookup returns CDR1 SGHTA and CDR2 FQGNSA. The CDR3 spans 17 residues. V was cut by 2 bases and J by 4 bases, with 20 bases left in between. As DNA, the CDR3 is TGTGCCAGCAGCTTAAGTGGACCGACCCGAGTTGGCACTGAAGCTTTCTTT. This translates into CASSLSGPTRVGTEAFF.

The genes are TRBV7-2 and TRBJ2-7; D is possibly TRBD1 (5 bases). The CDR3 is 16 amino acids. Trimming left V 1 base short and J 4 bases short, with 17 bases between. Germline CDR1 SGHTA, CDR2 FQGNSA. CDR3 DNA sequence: TGTGCCAGCAGCTTAGGCCCCAGGGTAGGGGTATACGAGCAGTACTTC. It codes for CASSLGPRVGVYEQYF.

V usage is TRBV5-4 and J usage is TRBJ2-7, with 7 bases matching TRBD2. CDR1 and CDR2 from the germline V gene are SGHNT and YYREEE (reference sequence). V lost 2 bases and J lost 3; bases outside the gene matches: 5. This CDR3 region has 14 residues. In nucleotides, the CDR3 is TGTGCCAGCAGCTTCCCGGGGGGACTCTACGAGCAGTACTTC. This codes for CASSFPGGLYEQYF. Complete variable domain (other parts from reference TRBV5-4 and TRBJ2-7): ETGVTQSPTHLIKTRGQQVTLRCSSQSGHNTVSWYQQALGQGPQFIFQYYREEENGRGNFPPRFSGLQFPNYSSELNVNALELDDSALYLCASSFPGGLYEQYFGPGTRLTVT.

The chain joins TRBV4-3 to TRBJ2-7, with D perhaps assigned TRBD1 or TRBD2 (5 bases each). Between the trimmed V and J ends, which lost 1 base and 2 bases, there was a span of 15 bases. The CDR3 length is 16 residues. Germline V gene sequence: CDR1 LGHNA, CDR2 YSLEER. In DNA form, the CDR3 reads TGCGCCAGCAGCCAAGTCTTCAGGGACGGGCCCTACGAGCAGTACTTC. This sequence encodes CASSQVFRDGPYEQYF.

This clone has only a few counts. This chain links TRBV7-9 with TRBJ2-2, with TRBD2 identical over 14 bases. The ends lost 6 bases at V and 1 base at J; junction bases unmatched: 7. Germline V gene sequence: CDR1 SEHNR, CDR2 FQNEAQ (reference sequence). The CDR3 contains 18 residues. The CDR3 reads CASRLGTSGGENTGELFF. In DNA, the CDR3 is TGTGCCAGCAGACTTGGGACTAGCGGGGGAGAGAACACCGGGGAGCTGTTTTTT.

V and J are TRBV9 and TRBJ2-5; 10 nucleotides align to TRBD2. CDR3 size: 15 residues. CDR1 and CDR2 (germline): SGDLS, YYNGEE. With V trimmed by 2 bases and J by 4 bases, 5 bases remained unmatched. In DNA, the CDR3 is TGTGCCAGCAGCGTGAGCGGGGGGGAGAGAGAGACCCAGTACTTC. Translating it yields CASSVSGGERETQYF.

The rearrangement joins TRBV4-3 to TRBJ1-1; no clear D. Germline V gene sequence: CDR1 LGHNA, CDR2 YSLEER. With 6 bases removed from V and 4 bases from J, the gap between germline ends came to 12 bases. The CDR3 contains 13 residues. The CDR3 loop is CASSTTAFTEAFF. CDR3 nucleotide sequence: TGCGCCAGCAGTACAACCGCCTTCACTGAAGCTTTCTTT.

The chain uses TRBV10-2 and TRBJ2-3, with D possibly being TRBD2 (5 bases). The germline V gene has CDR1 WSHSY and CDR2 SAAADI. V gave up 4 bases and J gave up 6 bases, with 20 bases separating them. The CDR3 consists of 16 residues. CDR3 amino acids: CASSGLWEQTQDTQYF. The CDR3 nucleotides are TGCGCCAGCAGTGGGCTATGGGAGCAAACTCAGGATACGCAGTATTTT.